This passage covers 25 T cell receptor beta chains from one sample sequenced in a study of T cell repertoires in cytomegalovirus infection. For these receptors, no antigen is known. One entry per CDR3 protein, called by TCRdb with MiXCR from the reads. The sample contains roughly 110,000 distinct CDR3 sequences, over 9% of which appear only once. Sequenced material: PBMCs, sequenced either directly or after in vitro stimulation (not recorded which). The source is a human donor in good health (CMV status not recorded). Some clones in this sample may be carry-over from other donors' samples.

On this clonotype itself: This sequence may be a read error, since a much larger clone differs from it by one base. The chain recombines TRBV7-2 with TRBJ2-2, with D perhaps matching TRBD2 (6 bases). The CDR3 runs 15 residues. Trimming took off 2 bases at V and 6 bases at J, with 13 bases between the two ends. Germline lookup yields CDR1 SGHTA and CDR2 FQGNSA. CDR3 sequence reads: CASSLFGRTPGELFF. The CDR3 DNA follows: TGTGCCAGCAGCTTATTCGGGAGAACTCCCGGGGAGCTGTTTTTT.

This clonotype was seen a handful of times. This chain joins TRBV12-3 or TRBV12-4 and TRBJ2-1; 7 nucleotides align to TRBD2. The CDR3 sequence is 13 residues long. The V segment lost 5 bases and the J segment 10 bases; nucleotides outside the gene matches: 8. CDR3 coding DNA: TGTGCCAGCAGTCTGGGGGGGGATCGCGAGCAGTTCTTC. Its translation is CASSLGGDREQFF.

This clonotype was observed many times. The rearrangement joins TRBV5-1 to TRBJ2-3; D is possibly TRBD2 (5 bases). The length of the CDR3 is 14 residues. CDR1 and CDR2 from the germline V gene are SGHRS and YFSETQ. Trimming pared 4 bases from V and 2 bases from J, leaving 11 bases between. CDR3 nucleotides: TGCGCCAGCAGCGTCGGAGGAATCACAGATACGCAGTATTTT. Translated, it gives CASSVGGITDTQYF.

This clonotype has at least ten counts. The rearrangement links TRBV7-8 to TRBJ2-7; 8 nucleotides line up with TRBD2. Looked up from germline, CDR1 is SGHVS and CDR2 is FQNEAQ. This CDR3 is 16 amino acids long. With 1 base clipped from V and 5 bases from J, the junction kept 10 bases outside the gene matches. Here the CDR3 DNA reads TGTGCCAGCAGCTTAGGGGGCGGGAGGTTGAGGGACGAGCAGTACGTC. It encodes CASSLGGGRLRDEQYV.

This clonotype was seen only a few times. The chain recombines TRBV6-2 or TRBV6-3 with TRBJ2-5; D gene uncertain. Trimming shortened V by 8 bases and J by 0 bases, and 7 bases separated the two germline ends. CDR3 size: 12 residues. Germline loops: CDR1 MNHEY, CDR2 SVGEGT. For the CDR3, the DNA is TGTGCCAGCGTACGGGACCAAGAGACCCAGTACTTC. Translating gives CASVRDQETQYF.

The chain uses TRBV10-3 and TRBJ2-1; 7 bases line up with TRBD2. Germline V gives CDR1 ENHRY, CDR2 SYGVKD. CDR3 length: 17 amino acids. Trimming removed 0 bases from V and 4 bases from J; junction bases left unmatched: 9. Here the CDR3 reads CAISESPTSSSYNEQFF. In DNA, the CDR3 is TGTGCCATCAGTGAGTCCCCGACTAGCTCCTCTTACAATGAGCAGTTCTTC.

Points on this clonotype: A much larger clone lies one base from this, so it may be a read error. For the CDR3, the DNA is TGTGCCAGCAGTCCTAAACAGGGGGGCAATCAGCCCCAGCATTTT. Its protein product is CASSPKQGGNQPQHF. This sequence joins TRBV6-5 and TRBJ1-5; 8 nucleotides align to TRBD1. This CDR3 is 15 amino acids long. The junction had 5 bases not matched to a gene; V was cut back by 5 bases and J by 2 bases. Germline V gives CDR1 MNHEY, CDR2 SVGAGI.

CDR3 coding DNA: TGTGCCAGCTCACCATCGACAGGGCGCTATGGCTACACCTTC. It codes for CASSPSTGRYGYTF. The V and J genes are TRBV18 and TRBJ1-2; 7 positions match TRBD1. CDR1 is KGHSH, CDR2 LQKENI, per germline. The CDR3 length is 14 residues. The V gene end was trimmed by 2 bases and the J gene end by 4 bases; junction bases not matched to a gene: 4.

This clonotype appeared many times. The chain employs TRBV5-4 and TRBJ2-3; 12 positions match TRBD2. The CDR3 contains 16 residues. Germline V CDR1 and CDR2: SGHNT, YYREEE (reference sequence). V was clipped by 4 bases and J by 8 bases; unmatched bases: 11. For the CDR3, the DNA is TGTGCCAGCAGCATCGGGACTAGCGGGCCGGTGGGTACGCAGTATTTT. The encoded protein is CASSIGTSGPVGTQYF.

This clonotype was found many times. V usage is TRBV28 and J usage is TRBJ1-2; D ambiguous. CDR1 is MDHEN and CDR2 is SYDVKM in the germline V gene. Trimming left V 3 bases short and J 6 bases short, with 20 bases between. The CDR3 covers 16 residues. In DNA form, the CDR3 reads TGTGCCAGCAGTTTGCCCCAACTCCGGGCGGGGAATGGCTACACCTTC. This codes for CASSLPQLRAGNGYTF.

This clonotype has more than one count but fewer than ten. This sequence joins TRBV4-3 and TRBJ1-3; D might be TRBD1 (5 bases). The CDR3 is 15 amino acids. Looked up from germline, CDR1 is LGHNA and CDR2 is YSLEER. V was pared by 0 bases and J by 4 bases, with 10 bases between. The CDR3 DNA reads TGCGCCAGCAGCCAAGATCAGGGCTGGGGAAACACCATATATTTT. This sequence encodes CASSQDQGWGNTIYF.

The chain uses TRBV7-8 and TRBJ2-7; D unresolved. CDR3 size: 11 residues. Trimming stripped 1 base from V and 7 bases from J, with 5 bases between. Per germline, CDR1 SGHVS and CDR2 FQNEAQ. CDR3 DNA: TGTGCCAGCAGCTTAGTGAATGAGCAGTACGTC. Translating it yields CASSLVNEQYV.

This clonotype was counted a few times. The junction departs from the called germline gene at one end, perhaps through a read error. The CDR3 sequence is CASTQGLVAVF. Written as DNA, the CDR3 is TGTGCCAGCACCCAAGGACTAGTTGCGGTCTTC. The chain links TRBV6-2 or TRBV6-3 to TRBJ2-1; 7 bases match TRBD2. The CDR3 length is 11 residues. Looked up from germline, CDR1 is MNHEY and CDR2 is SVGEGT.

The chain carries TRBV7-4 and TRBJ1-2; 8 bases map to TRBD1. V was pared by 1 base and J by 2 bases, with 6 bases of the junction left unmatched. The CDR3 consists of 16 residues. The V gene's germline CDR1 is SGHVT and CDR2 SQSDAQ. The CDR3 DNA follows: TGTGCCAGCAGCTTAGGGACAGGGAGTTTGAACTATGGCTACACCTTC. Amino acids: CASSLGTGSLNYGYTF.

There are many counts of this clonotype. In DNA, the CDR3 is TGTGCCAGCAGCTCGATGGCTAGCGGGAGCGACGAGCAGTACTTC. Translating gives CASSSMASGSDEQYF. The chain couples TRBV7-2 to TRBJ2-7; TRBD2 matches 10 bases. V lost 4 bases, J lost 5 bases, and 8 bases stayed unmatched. CDR1 is SGHTA, CDR2 FQGNSA, per germline. This CDR3 spans 15 amino acids.

This clonotype was seen ten or more times. V gene TRBV28 combines with J gene TRBJ1-2; possibly TRBD1 for D (5 bases). CDR3 length: 14 residues. Germline assignment: CDR1 MDHEN and CDR2 SYDVKM. Deletions cut 1 base from V and 4 bases from J, with 10 bases between. For the CDR3, the DNA is TGTGCCAGCAGTTTATTAGGGGCAGGCTATGGCTACACCTTC. It specifies CASSLLGAGYGYTF.

Many counts were recorded for this clonotype. The chain joins TRBV28 to TRBJ2-5; 7 nucleotides agree with TRBD2. CDR3 length: 13 residues. The germline V gene has CDR1 MDHEN and CDR2 SYDVKM. Trimming removed 6 bases from V and 4 bases from J; junction bases left unmatched: 5. In DNA form, the CDR3 reads TGTGCCAGCAGAGTGGGGGGGGGAGAGACCCAGTACTTC. This codes for CASRVGGGETQYF.

The genes are TRBV4-1 and TRBJ1-1; no reliable D call. The CDR3 is 17 amino acids. Trimming stripped 0 bases from V and 1 base from J, with 15 bases between. Looked up from germline, CDR1 is MGHRA and CDR2 is YSYEKL. The DNA for the CDR3 is TGCGCCAGCAGCCAAGATCGGGGTAGGGCTCGGAACACTGAAGCTTTCTTT. The encoded protein is CASSQDRGRARNTEAFF.

The chain combines TRBV7-6 with TRBJ1-4; 11 positions agree with TRBD1. Germline values: CDR1 SGHVS, CDR2 FNYEAQ. V lost 6 bases, J lost 6 bases, and 3 bases stayed unmatched. This CDR3 contains 14 residues. CDR3 amino acids: CASSPGQGDEKLFF. The CDR3 region has the DNA TGTGCCAGCAGTCCGGGACAGGGGGATGAAAAACTGTTTTTT.

This clonotype was seen a handful of times. The genes are TRBV20-1 and TRBJ1-5; tentative D call: TRBD1 (6 bases). Deletions cut 6 bases from V and 1 base from J, with 13 bases between. This CDR3 is built from 14 residues. Germline V lookup: CDR1 DFQATT, CDR2 SNEGSKA (reference sequence). The CDR3 is CSARQVGSNQPQHF. For the CDR3, the DNA is TGCAGTGCAAGACAGGTTGGGAGCAATCAGCCCCAGCATTTT.

V is TRBV28 and J is TRBJ1-1; D may be TRBD1 (6 bases). CDR3 length equals 13 residues. CDR1 and CDR2 (germline): MDHEN, SYDVKM. V was cut by 8 bases and J by 1 base, with 11 bases left in between. CDR3 sequence (DNA): TGTGCCAGCGAAGGGGGGGCGAACACTGAAGCTTTCTTT. As protein: CASEGGANTEAFF.

This clonotype has ten or more counts. V is TRBV19 and J is TRBJ2-2; 8 nucleotides match TRBD2. CDR1 and CDR2 from the germline V gene are LNHDA and SQIVND (reference sequence). Germline trimming cut 4 bases from V and 5 bases from J; bases unmatched to any gene: 3. This CDR3 is 14 amino acids long. The CDR3 DNA follows: TGTGCCAGTAGTACGTTAGCGGGAACCGGGGAGCTGTTTTTT. Protein sequence: CASSTLAGTGELFF. The full variable domain, its missing parts supplied by reference TRBV19 and TRBJ2-2, is DGGITQSPKYLFRKEGQNVTLSCEQNLNHDAMYWYRQDPGQGLRLIYYSQIVNDFQKGDIAEGYSVSREKKESFPLTVTSAQKNPTAFYLCASSTLAGTGELFFGEGSRLTVL.

This clonotype was recorded at least ten times. The chain joins TRBV7-6 to TRBJ2-1; 11 bases fit TRBD2. CDR3 length: 17 amino acids. CDR1 and CDR2 (germline): SGHVS, FNYEAQ. With 1 base clipped from V and 5 bases from J, the junction kept 7 bases outside the gene matches. The CDR3 is CASSLEGGTSGHNEQFF. DNA of the CDR3: TGTGCCAGCAGCTTAGAAGGTGGGACTAGCGGCCACAATGAGCAGTTCTTC.

This clonotype was counted only a few times. The chain recombines TRBV15 with TRBJ1-2; 7 bases are a match to TRBD1. V shed 0 bases, J shed 4 bases, and the junction held 2 bases outside the gene matches. CDR1 is LNHNV and CDR2 is YYDKDF in the germline V gene (reference sequence). The CDR3 has 14 amino acids. The CDR3 nucleotides read TGTGCCACCAGCAGAGAAGGGGGCTCCTATGGCTACACCTTC. This translates into CATSREGGSYGYTF.

This clonotype was seen many times. The V call is TRBV19, the J call TRBJ1-3, with D perhaps matching TRBD1 (6 bases). Germline-derived CDR1 and CDR2 are LNHDA and SQIVND (reference sequence). This CDR3 is built from 15 residues. V lost 4 bases and J 0 bases, leaving 10 bases between the germline ends. The DNA for the CDR3 is TGTGCCAGTAGTACAGGGGCCTCCTCTGGAAACACCATATATTTT. It encodes CASSTGASSGNTIYF.